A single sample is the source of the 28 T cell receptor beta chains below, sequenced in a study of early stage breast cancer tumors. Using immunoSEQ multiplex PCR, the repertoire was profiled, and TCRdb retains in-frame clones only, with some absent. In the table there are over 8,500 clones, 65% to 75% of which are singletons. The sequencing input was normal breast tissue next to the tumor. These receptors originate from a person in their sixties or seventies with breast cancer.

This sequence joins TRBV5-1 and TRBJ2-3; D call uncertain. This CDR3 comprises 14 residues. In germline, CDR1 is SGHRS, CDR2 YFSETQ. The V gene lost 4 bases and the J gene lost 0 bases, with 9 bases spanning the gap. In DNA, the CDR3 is TGCGCCAGCAGCAAGGAGACTAGCACAGATACGCAGTATTTT. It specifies CASSKETSTDTQYF.

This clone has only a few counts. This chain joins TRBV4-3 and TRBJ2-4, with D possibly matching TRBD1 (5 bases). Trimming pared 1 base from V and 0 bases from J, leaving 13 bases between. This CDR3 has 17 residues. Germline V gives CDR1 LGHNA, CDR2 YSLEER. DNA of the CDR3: TGCGCCAGCAGCCAAGTCACAGGAGCCCTAGCCAAAAACATTCAGTACTTC. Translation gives CASSQVTGALAKNIQYF.

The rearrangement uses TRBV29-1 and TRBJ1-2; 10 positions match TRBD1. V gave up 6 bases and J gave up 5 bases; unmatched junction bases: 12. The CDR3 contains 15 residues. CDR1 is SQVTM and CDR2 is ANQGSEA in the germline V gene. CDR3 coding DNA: TGCAGCGTCGTCTCCGGGACAGGGGAGGGATATGGCTACACCTTC. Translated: CSVVSGTGEGYGYTF.

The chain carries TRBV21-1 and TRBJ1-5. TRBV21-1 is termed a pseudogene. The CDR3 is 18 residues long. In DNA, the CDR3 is TGTGCCAGCAGCAAAGGTATAGTTAGGAGGGATTTTAATCAGCCCCAGCATTTT. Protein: CASSKGIVRRDFNQPQHF.

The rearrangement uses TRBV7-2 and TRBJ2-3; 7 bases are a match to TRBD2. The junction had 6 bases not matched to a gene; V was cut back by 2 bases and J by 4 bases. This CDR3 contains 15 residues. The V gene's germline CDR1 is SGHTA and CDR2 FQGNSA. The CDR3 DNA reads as TGTGCCAGCAGCTTACCGGCTAGCGGAGCAGATACGCAGTATTTT. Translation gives CASSLPASGADTQYF.

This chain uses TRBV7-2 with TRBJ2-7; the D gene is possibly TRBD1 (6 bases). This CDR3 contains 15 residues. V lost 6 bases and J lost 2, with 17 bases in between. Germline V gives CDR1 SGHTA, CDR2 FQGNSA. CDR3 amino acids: CASSFSGALTYEQYF. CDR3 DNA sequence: TGTGCCAGCAGTTTCTCAGGGGCCTTGACCTACGAGCAGTACTTC.

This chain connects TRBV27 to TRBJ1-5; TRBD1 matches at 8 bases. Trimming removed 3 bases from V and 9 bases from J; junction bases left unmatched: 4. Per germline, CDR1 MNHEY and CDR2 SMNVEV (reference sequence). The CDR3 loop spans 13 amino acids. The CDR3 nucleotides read TGTGCCAGCAGTTTGACAGGGGATCGGCCCCAGCATTTT. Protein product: CASSLTGDRPQHF.

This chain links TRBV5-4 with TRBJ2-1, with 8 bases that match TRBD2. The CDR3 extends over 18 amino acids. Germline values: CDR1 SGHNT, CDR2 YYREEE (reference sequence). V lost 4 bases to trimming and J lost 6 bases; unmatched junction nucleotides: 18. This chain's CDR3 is CASSPRSYGRASTNEQFF. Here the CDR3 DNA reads TGTGCCAGCAGCCCACGTTCGTACGGGAGGGCCTCGACCAATGAGCAGTTCTTC.

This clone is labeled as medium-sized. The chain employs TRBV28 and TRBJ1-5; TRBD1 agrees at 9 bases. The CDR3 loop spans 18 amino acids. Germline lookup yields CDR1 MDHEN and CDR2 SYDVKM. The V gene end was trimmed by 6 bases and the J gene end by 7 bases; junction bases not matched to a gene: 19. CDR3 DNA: TGTGCCAGCAGGGTACCGGCATCAACAGGGGGCAGGGGACAGCCCCAGCATTTT. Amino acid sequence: CASRVPASTGGRGQPQHF.

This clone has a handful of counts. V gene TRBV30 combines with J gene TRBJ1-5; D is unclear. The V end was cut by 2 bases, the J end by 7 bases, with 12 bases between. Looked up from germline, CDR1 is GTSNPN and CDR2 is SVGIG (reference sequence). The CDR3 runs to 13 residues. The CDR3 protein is CAWSLGREQPQHF. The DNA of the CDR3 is TGTGCCTGGAGTCTGGGGAGGGAACAGCCCCAGCATTTT.

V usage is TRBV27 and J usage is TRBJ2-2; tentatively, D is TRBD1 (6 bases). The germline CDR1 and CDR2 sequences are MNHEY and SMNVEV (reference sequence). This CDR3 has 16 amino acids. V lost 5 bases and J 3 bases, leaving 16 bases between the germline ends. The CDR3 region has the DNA TGTGCCAGCAGTCCCGCGGACAGCATAGACACCGGGGAGCTGTTTTTT. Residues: CASSPADSIDTGELFF.

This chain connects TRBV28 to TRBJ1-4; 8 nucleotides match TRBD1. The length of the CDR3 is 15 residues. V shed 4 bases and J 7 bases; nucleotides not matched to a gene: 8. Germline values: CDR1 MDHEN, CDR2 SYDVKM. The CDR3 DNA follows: TGTGCCAGCAGTTCTCCAGGGGGCTCGGGTGAAAAACTGTTTTTT. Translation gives CASSSPGGSGEKLFF.

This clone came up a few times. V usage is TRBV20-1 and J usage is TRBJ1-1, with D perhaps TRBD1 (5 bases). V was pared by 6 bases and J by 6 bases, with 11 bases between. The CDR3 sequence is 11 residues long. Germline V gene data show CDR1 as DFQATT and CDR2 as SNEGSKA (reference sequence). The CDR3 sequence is CSAPWGAEAFF. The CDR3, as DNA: TGCAGTGCCCCCTGGGGGGCTGAAGCTTTCTTT.

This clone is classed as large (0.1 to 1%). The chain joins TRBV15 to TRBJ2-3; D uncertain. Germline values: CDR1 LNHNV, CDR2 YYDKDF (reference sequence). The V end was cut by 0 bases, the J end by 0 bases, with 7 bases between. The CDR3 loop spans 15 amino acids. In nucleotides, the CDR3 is TGTGCCACCAGCAGAGATCCGGTGAGCACAGATACGCAGTATTTT. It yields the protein CATSRDPVSTDTQYF.

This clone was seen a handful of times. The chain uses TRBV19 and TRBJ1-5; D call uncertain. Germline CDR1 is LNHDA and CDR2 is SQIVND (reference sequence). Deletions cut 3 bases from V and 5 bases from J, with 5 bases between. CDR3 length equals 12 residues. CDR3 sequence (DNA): TGTGCCAGTAGTATTATTTATCAGCCCCAGCATTTT. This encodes CASSIIYQPQHF.

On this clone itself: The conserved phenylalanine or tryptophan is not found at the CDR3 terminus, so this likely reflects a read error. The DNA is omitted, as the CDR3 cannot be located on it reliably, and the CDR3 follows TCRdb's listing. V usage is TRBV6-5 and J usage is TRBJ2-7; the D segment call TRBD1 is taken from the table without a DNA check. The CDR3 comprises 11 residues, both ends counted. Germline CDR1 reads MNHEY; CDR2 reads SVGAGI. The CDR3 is CASSSQGAWEI.

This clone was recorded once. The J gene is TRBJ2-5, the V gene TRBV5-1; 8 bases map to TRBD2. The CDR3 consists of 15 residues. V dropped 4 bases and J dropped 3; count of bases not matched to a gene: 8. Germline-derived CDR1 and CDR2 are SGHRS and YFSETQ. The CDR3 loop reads CASSPPQAGEETQYF. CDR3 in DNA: TGCGCCAGCAGCCCGCCCCAAGCGGGAGAAGAGACCCAGTACTTC.

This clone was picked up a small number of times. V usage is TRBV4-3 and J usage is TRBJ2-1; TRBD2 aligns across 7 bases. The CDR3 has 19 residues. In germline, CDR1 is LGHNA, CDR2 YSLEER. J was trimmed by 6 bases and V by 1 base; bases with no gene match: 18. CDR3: CASSQVKNGGEGRGNEQFF. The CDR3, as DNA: TGCGCCAGCAGCCAAGTAAAAAACGGAGGGGAGGGCCGTGGCAATGAGCAGTTCTTC.

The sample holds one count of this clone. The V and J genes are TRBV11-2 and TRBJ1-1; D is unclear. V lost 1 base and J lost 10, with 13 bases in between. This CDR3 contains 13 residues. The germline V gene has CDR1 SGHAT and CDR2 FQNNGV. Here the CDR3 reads CASSLVAGSGAFF. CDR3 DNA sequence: TGTGCCAGCAGCTTAGTTGCCGGGAGTGGAGCTTTCTTT.

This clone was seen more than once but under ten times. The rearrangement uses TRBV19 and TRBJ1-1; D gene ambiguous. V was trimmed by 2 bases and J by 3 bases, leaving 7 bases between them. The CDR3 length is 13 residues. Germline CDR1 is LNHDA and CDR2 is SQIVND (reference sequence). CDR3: CASSINQYTEAFF. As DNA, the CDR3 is TGTGCCAGTAGTATAAACCAGTACACTGAAGCTTTCTTT.

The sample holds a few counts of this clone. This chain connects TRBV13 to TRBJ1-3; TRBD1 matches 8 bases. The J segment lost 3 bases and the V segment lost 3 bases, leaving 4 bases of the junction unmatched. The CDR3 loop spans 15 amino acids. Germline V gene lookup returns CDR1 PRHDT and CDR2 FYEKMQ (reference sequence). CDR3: CASSFQGAGGNTIYF. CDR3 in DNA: TGTGCCAGCAGCTTCCAGGGGGCAGGTGGAAACACCATATATTTT.

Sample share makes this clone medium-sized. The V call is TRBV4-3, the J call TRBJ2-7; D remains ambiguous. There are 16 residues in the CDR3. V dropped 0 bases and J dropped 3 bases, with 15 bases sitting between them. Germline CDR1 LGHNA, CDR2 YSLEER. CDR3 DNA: TGCGCCAGCAGCCAAGAGAGGTCGGCGGTTGGCTACGAGCAGTACTTC. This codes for CASSQERSAVGYEQYF.

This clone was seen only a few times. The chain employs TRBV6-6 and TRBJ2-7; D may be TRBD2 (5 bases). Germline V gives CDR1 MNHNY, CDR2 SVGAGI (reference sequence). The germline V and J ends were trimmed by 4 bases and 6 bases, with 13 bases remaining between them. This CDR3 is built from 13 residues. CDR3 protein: CASSSAPRVEQYF. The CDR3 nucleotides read TGTGCCAGCAGTTCCGCCCCGAGGGTCGAGCAGTACTTC.

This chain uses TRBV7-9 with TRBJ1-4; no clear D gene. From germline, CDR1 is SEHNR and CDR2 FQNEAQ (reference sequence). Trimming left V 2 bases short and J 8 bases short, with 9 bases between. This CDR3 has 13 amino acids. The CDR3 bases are TGTGCCAGCAGCTTATTCTCCTACGAAAAACTGTTTTTT. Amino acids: CASSLFSYEKLFF.

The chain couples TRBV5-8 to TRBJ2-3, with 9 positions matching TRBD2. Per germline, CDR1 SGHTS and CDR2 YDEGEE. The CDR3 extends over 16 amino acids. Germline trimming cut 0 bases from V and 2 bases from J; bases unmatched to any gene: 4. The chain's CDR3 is CASSLALAGITDTQYF. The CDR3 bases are TGTGCCAGCAGCTTGGCTCTAGCGGGGATCACAGATACGCAGTATTTT.

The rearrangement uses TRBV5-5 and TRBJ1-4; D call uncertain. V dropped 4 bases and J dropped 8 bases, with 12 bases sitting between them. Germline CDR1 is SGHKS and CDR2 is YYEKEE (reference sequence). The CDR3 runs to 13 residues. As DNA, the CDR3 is TGTGCCAGCAGCCTCCTAACCGGGGAAAAACTGTTTTTT. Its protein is CASSLLTGEKLFF.

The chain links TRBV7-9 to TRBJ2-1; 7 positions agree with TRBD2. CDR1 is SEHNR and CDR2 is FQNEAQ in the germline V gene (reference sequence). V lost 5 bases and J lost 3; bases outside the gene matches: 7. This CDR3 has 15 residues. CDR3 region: CASSRGREGYNEQFF. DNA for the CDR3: TGTGCCAGCAGCCGAGGCAGGGAGGGCTACAATGAGCAGTTCTTC.

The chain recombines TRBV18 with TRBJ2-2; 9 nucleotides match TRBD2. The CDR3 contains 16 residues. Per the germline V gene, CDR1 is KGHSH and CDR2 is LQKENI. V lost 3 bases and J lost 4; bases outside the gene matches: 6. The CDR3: CASSPLAGAGTGELFF. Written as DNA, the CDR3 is TGTGCCAGCTCACCCTTAGCGGGAGCCGGCACCGGGGAGCTGTTTTTT.